What follows is one T cell receptor (beta chain) and its context. The antigen remains undetermined. The sample comes from a study of T-cell memory formation after mild COVID-19. On the study more broadly: Clusters of TCRs were largely donor specific.

General study points: Clones that contracted clustered mainly in CM and EM if CD4+ and in EMRA if CD8+. A second wave expanding day 15 to 37 was CD4+-biased; contracting clones were balanced.

In TCRdb, the 5' RACE reads were re-called with MiXCR into one record per CDR3 protein. The repertoire holds 210,000 or so distinct CDR3 sequences, approximately 20% seen once, with 2.4% in the top ten. The V gene lost 4 bases and the J gene lost 1 base, with 11 bases spanning the gap. CDR3 size: 14 residues. The specimen was PBMCs or a T cell subset sorted from them (not recorded which). The chain recombines TRBV12-3 or TRBV12-4 with TRBJ2-7; D is perhaps TRBD2 (5 bases). The clonotype comes from an adult woman who had mild COVID-19 (a few samples of this study predate the infection). Cell type and time point are not known. CDR3 coding DNA: TGTGCCAGCAGTTCAAAACCGGGGTCCTACGAGCAGTACTTC. Translating it yields CASSSKPGSYEQYF.